Each of the 9 T cell receptor beta chains below was sequenced from the same sample in a study of T cell repertoires in ileal Crohn's disease. Only in-frame clones appear in the TCRdb table, and some are missing; sequencing was by immunoSEQ multiplex PCR. The data show roughly 16,000 clones, just over 90% seen once. Sequences were obtained from ileal tissue. These receptors were taken from an adult with Crohn's disease.

V usage is TRBV4-1 and J usage is TRBJ1-5; 9 nucleotides match TRBD1. The germline V gene has CDR1 MGHRA and CDR2 YSYEKL. Trimming took 1 base from V and 3 from J; bases not matched to a gene: 13. CDR3 length equals 19 residues. The CDR3: CASSQGHRGRDLINQPQHF. DNA of the CDR3: TGCGCCAGCAGCCAAGGCCACAGGGGGCGCGACTTGATCAATCAGCCCCAGCATTTT.

V usage is TRBV19 and J usage is TRBJ2-1, with 7 bases aligning to TRBD1. This CDR3 is 14 amino acids long. Germline CDR1 LNHDA, CDR2 SQIVND (reference sequence). Trimming took 5 bases from V and 5 from J; bases not matched to a gene: 6. In nucleotides, the CDR3 is TGTGCCAGTAGTGCAGGGGGTTACAACAATGAGCAGTTCTTC. Amino acid sequence: CASSAGGYNNEQFF.

This clone was observed once. The chain carries TRBV6-1 and TRBJ2-7, with D perhaps matching TRBD2 (6 bases). The CDR3 sequence is 13 residues long. Deletions cut 10 bases from V and 9 bases from J, with 22 bases between. Per germline, CDR1 MNHNS and CDR2 SASEGT. The CDR3 DNA is TGTGCCACCAGCCGGGAGCAATCAAGAGGGCAGTACTTC. It specifies CATSREQSRGQYF.

This clone has only one observation. The V call is TRBV7-2, the J call TRBJ2-3; D is possibly TRBD1 (5 bases). The CDR3 is 14 amino acids. In germline, CDR1 is SGHTA, CDR2 FQGNSA. V lost 6 bases to trimming and J lost 4 bases, with 14 bases between them. The CDR3 loop is CASRRTHEADTQYF. Written as DNA, the CDR3 is TGTGCCAGCAGGCGGACACATGAGGCAGATACGCAGTATTTT.

The chain carries TRBV13 and TRBJ2-5, with 13 nucleotides matching TRBD2. The CDR3 covers 15 residues. J was trimmed by 2 bases and V by 4 bases; bases with no gene match: 1. The germline CDR1 and CDR2 sequences are PRHDT and FYEKMQ (reference sequence). The CDR3 protein is CASSSTSGGQETQYF. The CDR3 DNA reads TGTGCCAGCAGCTCGACTAGCGGGGGGCAAGAGACCCAGTACTTC.

The rearrangement links TRBV5-4 to TRBJ1-2, with TRBD1 as a possible D gene (6 bases). The ends were cut back, 3 bases at V and 5 bases at J, with 17 bases in the middle. This CDR3 is built from 15 residues. Germline-derived CDR1 and CDR2 are SGHNT and YYREEE (reference sequence). CDR3 in DNA: TGTGCCAGCAGCTCCCCAACAGGGATGGCTTATGGCTACACCTTC. It codes for CASSSPTGMAYGYTF.

V is TRBV9 and J is TRBJ2-3; no definite D call. The CDR3 spans 14 residues. Between the trimmed V and J ends, which lost 2 bases and 2 bases, there was a span of 9 bases. In germline, CDR1 is SGDLS, CDR2 YYNGEE. The CDR3 coding sequence is TGTGCCAGCAGCGTTCGCCCTAACACAGATACGCAGTATTTT. This encodes CASSVRPNTDTQYF.

The J gene is TRBJ1-2, the V gene TRBV28, with 9 bases matching TRBD1. The CDR3 is 15 residues long. With 6 bases clipped from V and 3 bases from J, the junction kept 8 bases outside the gene matches. CDR1 is MDHEN, CDR2 SYDVKM, per germline. The chain's CDR3 is CASSPLGTGYYGYTF. CDR3 coding DNA: TGTGCCAGCAGCCCCCTCGGGACAGGGTACTATGGCTACACCTTC.

The CDR3 region is CASSLSGGPSYEQYF. For the CDR3, the DNA is TGTGCCAGCAGCTTAAGCGGGGGGCCTTCCTACGAGCAGTACTTC. The J gene is TRBJ2-7, the V gene TRBV7-3, with 8 bases matching TRBD2. This CDR3 has 15 amino acids. Trimming took 1 base from V and 1 from J; bases not matched to a gene: 3. Germline values: CDR1 SGHTA, CDR2 FQGTGA.